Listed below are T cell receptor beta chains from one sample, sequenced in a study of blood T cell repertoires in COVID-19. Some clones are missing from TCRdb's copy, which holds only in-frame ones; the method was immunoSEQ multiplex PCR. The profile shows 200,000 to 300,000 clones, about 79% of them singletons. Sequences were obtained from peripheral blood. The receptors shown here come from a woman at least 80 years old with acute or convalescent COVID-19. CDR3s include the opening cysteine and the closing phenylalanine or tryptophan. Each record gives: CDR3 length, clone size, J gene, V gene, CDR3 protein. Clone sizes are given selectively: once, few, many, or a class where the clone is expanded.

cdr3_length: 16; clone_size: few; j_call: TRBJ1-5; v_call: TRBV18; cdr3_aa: CASSDPAGGGNQPQHF
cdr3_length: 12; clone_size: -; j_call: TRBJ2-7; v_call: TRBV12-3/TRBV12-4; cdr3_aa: CASSITGYEQYF
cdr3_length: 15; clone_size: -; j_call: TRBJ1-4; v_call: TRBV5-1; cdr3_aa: CASSSRTEPNEKLFF
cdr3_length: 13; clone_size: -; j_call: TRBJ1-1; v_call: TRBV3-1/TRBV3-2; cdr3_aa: CASSSQGGSEAFF
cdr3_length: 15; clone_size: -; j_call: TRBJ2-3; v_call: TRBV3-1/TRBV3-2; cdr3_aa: CASSRRTPSTDTQYF
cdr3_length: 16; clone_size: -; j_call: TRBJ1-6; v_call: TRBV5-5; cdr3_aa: CASSDGQGVYNSPLHF
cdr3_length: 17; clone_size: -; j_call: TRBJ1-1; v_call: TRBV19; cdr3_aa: CASSRAPGTGSNTEAFF
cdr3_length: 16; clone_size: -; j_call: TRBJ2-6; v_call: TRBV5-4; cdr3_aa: CASSPNGGRGANVLTF
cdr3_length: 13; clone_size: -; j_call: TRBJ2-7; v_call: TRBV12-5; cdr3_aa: CASGLFSSYEQYF
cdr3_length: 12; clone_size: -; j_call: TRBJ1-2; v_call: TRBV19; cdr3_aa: CASTPRGGGYTF
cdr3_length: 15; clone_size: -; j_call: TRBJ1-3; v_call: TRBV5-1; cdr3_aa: CASSLDGSSGNTIYF
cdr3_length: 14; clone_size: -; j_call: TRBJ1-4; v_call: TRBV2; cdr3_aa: CASSEGQGVEKLFF
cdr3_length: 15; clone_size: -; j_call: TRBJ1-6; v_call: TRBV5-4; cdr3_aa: CASSLDWVATSPLHF
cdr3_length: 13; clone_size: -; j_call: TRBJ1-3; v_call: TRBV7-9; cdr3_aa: CAVQGAGGNTIYF
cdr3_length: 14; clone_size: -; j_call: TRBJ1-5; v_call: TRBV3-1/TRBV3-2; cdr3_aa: CASSPHTFNQPQHF
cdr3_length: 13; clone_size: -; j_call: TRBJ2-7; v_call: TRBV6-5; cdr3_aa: CASSNRGPYEQYF
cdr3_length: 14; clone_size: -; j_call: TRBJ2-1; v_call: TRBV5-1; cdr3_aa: CASSVDSSYNEQFF
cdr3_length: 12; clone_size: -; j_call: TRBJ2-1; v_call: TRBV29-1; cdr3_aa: CSGNRDTNEQFF
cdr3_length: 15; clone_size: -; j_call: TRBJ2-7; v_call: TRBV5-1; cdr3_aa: CASSLPEGAAYRQYF
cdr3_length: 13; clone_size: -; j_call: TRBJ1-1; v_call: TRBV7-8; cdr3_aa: CASRPDRRDEAFF
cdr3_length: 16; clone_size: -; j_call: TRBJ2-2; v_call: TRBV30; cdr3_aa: CAWSTFTPGNTGELFF
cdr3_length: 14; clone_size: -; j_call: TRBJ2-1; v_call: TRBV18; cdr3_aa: CASSPRDSSNEQFF
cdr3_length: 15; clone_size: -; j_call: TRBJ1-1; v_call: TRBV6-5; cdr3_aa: CASRGQGKLNTEAFF
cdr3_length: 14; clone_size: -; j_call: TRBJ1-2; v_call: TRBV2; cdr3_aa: CASSGGGLGYGYTF
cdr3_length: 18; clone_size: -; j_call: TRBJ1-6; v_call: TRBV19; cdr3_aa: CASNVGDRGHPYNSPLHF
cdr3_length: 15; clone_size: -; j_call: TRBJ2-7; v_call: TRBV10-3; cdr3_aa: CAISARGASSYEQYF
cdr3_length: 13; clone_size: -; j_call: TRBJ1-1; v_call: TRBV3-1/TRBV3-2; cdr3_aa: CASSQAEGTEAFF
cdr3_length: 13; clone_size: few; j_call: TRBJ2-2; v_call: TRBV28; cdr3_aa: CASSPSFTGELFF
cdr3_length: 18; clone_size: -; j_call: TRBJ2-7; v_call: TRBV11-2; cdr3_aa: CASSLVGAGGFLNYEQYF
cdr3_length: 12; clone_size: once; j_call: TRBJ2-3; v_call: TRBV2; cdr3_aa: CASRPDTDTQYF
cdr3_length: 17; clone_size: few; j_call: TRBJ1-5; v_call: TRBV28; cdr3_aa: CASSLPRTGYMRQPQHF
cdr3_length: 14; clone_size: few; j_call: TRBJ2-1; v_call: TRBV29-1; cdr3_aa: CSVGTGGVFNEQFF
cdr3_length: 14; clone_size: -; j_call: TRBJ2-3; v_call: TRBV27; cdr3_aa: CASSLGLQTDTQYF
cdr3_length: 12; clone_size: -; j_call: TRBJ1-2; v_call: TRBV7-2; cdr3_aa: CASSLVGGGYTF
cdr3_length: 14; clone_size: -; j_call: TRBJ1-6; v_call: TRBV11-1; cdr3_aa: CASSYDRADSPLHF
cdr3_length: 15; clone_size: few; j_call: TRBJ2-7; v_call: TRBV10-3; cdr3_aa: CAISERTGHPYEQYF
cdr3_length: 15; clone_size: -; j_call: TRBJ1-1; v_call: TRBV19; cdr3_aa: CASSIAGGSGTEAFF
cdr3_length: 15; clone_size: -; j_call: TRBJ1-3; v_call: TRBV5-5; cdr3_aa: CASSLQGRSGNTIYF
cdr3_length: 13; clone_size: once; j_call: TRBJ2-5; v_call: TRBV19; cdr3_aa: CASRGGGEKTQYF
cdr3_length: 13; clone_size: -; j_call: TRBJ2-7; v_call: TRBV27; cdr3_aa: CASSPGVGFEQYF